Included here is one T cell receptor beta chain sequence, with context. V was shortened by 4 bases and J by 4 bases, with 8 bases between the two germline ends. This CDR3 is built from 12 residues. CDR1 and CDR2 (germline): SGDLS, YYNGEE. The data were produced by immunoSEQ multiplex PCR, yet TCRdb's version contains in-frame clones alone and is incomplete. Here the sample spans around 20,000 clones, roughly 74% being singletons. These data come from a study of OX40 agonist ivuxolimab in advanced cancers. The receptor's source is an adult with an advanced solid tumor such as melanoma, head and neck, liver or kidney cancer. The gene calls are TRBV9 and TRBJ1-2; D ambiguous. The sequencing used CD4+ or CD8+ T cells sorted from blood, collected in a trial of the OX40 agonist ivuxolimab. The CDR3 DNA is TGTGCCAGCAGCCAAGGGCTCTATGGCTACACCTTC. This codes for CASSQGLYGYTF.